This T cell receptor (beta chain) was captured in a study of OX40 agonist ivuxolimab in advanced cancers. The CDR3 totals 15 residues. The germline gives CDR1 SGHTA, CDR2 FQGNSA. V dropped 2 bases and J dropped 2; count of bases not matched to a gene: 3. Produced via immunoSEQ multiplex PCR; TCRdb's table is partial and in-frame only. The sample records about 100,000 clones, roughly 90% being singletons. The J gene is TRBJ2-3, the V gene TRBV7-2, with 8 bases fitting TRBD2. The receptor comes from an adult with an advanced solid tumor such as melanoma, head and neck, liver or kidney cancer. This material consisted of CD4+ or CD8+ T cells sorted from blood, taken in a trial of the OX40 agonist ivuxolimab. In DNA form, the CDR3 reads TGTGCCAGCAGCTTAAGGCGGGGGGTCACAGATACGCAGTATTTT. Protein: CASSLRRGVTDTQYF.